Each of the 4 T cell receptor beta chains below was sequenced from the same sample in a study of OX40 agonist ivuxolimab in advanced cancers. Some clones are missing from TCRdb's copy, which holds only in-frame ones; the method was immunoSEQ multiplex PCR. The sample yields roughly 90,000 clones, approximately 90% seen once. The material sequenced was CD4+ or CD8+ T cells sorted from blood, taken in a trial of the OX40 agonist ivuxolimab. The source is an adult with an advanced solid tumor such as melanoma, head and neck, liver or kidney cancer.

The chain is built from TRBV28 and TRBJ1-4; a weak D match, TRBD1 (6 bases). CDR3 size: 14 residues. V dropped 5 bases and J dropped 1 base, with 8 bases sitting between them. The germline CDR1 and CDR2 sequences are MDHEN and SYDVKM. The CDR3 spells CASSKQGTNEKLFF. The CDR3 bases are TGTGCCAGCAGTAAACAGGGAACTAATGAAAAACTGTTTTTT.

CDR3 bases: TGTGCCAGCAGTTACAGCCTGAACACTGAAGCTTTCTTT. Residues: CASSYSLNTEAFF. The gene calls are TRBV2 and TRBJ1-1; D unresolved. This CDR3 comprises 13 residues. CDR1 is SNHLY, CDR2 FYNNEI, per germline. V lost 5 bases and J 0 bases, leaving 7 bases between the germline ends.

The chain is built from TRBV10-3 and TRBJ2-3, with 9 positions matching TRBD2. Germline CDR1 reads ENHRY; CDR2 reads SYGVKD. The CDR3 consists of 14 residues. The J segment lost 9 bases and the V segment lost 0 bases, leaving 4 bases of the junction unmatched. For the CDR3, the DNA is TGTGCCATCAGTGAGTCGACTAGCGGAGTCACGCAGTATTTT. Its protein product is CAISESTSGVTQYF.

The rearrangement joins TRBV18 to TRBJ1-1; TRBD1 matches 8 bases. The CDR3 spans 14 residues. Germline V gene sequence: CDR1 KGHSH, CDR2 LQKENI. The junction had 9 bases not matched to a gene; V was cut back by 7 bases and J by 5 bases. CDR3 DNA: TGTGCCAGCTTACTGGACAGGGCGAATACTGAAGCTTTCTTT. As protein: CASLLDRANTEAFF.